The 21 T cell receptor beta chains given below trace back to one sample, sequenced in a study of T cells in localized non-small cell lung cancer. Using immunoSEQ multiplex PCR, the repertoire was profiled, and TCRdb retains in-frame clones only, with some absent. The data contain 20,000 to 25,000 clones, 85% of them seen just once; the ten biggest clones take up roughly 15%. Sequenced material: PBMCs, taken before any cancer treatment. Every receptor here comes from a woman aged 35 to 75 with stage II squamous cell lung carcinoma.

V and J are TRBV4-3 and TRBJ2-3; D possibly uses TRBD1 or TRBD2 (5 bases each). The CDR3 covers 15 residues. In germline, CDR1 is LGHNA, CDR2 YSLEER. Between the trimmed V and J ends, which lost 0 bases and 5 bases, there was a span of 12 bases. CDR3 sequence: CASSQEGRAGDTQYF. The DNA of the CDR3 is TGCGCCAGCAGCCAAGAAGGCAGGGCGGGAGATACGCAGTATTTT.

The CDR3 sequence is CASSQVLHTGELFF. The CDR3 DNA sequence: TGTGCCAGCAGCCAAGTTCTGCACACCGGGGAGCTGTTTTTT. The chain uses TRBV4-2 and TRBJ2-2; D ambiguous. V lost 1 base and J lost 3, with 6 bases in between. This CDR3 has 14 residues. Germline values: CDR1 LGHNA, CDR2 YNFKEQ.

The chain carries TRBV7-6 and TRBJ2-1; D might be TRBD1 or TRBD2, each matching 5 bases. The CDR3 consists of 13 residues. The V gene lost 4 bases and the J gene lost 7 bases, with 11 bases spanning the gap. The V gene's germline CDR1 is SGHVS and CDR2 FNYEAQ. CDR3 sequence: CASSWDPGNEQFF. CDR3 DNA sequence: TGTGCCAGCAGCTGGGACCCGGGGAATGAGCAGTTCTTC.

The chain uses TRBV10-3 and TRBJ2-7, with 7 bases lining up with TRBD2. Germline CDR1 reads ENHRY; CDR2 reads SYGVKD. The CDR3 is made up of 15 amino acids. Unmatched junction bases numbered 12, after V lost 3 bases and J lost 7 bases. The CDR3 nucleotides read TGTGCCATCAGTGACCCCGGGGCGGGAGTGGGAGAGCAGTACTTC. This translates into CAISDPGAGVGEQYF.

The chain joins TRBV12-2 to TRBJ1-3. TRBV12-2 is a pseudogene locus. The CDR3 has 14 residues. CDR3 loop: CASRLHASGNTIYF. Here the CDR3 DNA reads TGTGCAAGTCGCTTACACGCCTCTGGAAACACCATATATTTT.

The chain recombines TRBV6-1 with TRBJ2-2; perhaps D is TRBD1 or TRBD2 (7 bases each). This CDR3 has 15 amino acids. Looked up from germline, CDR1 is MNHNS and CDR2 is SASEGT. V lost 2 bases and J lost 4, with 11 bases in between. The CDR3 DNA is TGTGCCAGCAGTGAAAGCGGGGACAGCACCGGGGAGCTGTTTTTT. Translation gives CASSESGDSTGELFF.

V gene TRBV7-2 combines with J gene TRBJ1-3; possible D gene TRBD1, 6 bases. CDR3 size: 16 residues. V was clipped by 4 bases and J by 2 bases, with 15 bases between them. Germline values: CDR1 SGHTA, CDR2 FQGNSA. In DNA, the CDR3 is TGTGCCAGCAGCTCACAACAGGGAGGGGCTGGAAACACCATATATTTT. Its protein product is CASSSQQGGAGNTIYF.

The genes are TRBV9 and TRBJ1-3, with TRBD1 as a possible D gene (5 bases). The germline V gene encodes CDR1 SGDLS and CDR2 YYNGEE. The CDR3 totals 14 residues. The ends were cut back, 4 bases at V and 2 bases at J, with 10 bases in the middle. The chain's CDR3 is CASSLGGTGNTIYF. The CDR3 coding sequence is TGTGCCAGCAGCCTCGGGGGTACTGGAAACACCATATATTTT.

This clone occurred once. The rearrangement links TRBV6-1 to TRBJ2-6; the D call may be TRBD1 or TRBD2 (5 bases each). Trimming cost V 1 base and J 2 bases, with 6 bases left between them. Per the germline V gene, CDR1 is MNHNS and CDR2 is SASEGT. This CDR3 contains 15 residues. The CDR3 here is CASSEGGAGANVLTF. The CDR3 DNA reads TGTGCCAGCAGTGAAGGAGGGGCTGGGGCCAACGTCCTGACTTTC.

This chain joins TRBV7-8 and TRBJ2-7, with 7 bases lining up with TRBD1. The CDR3 runs 18 residues. J gave up 0 bases and V 1 base, and 12 bases lay outside the gene matches. Per the germline V gene, CDR1 is SGHVS and CDR2 is FQNEAQ. The CDR3 DNA reads as TGTGCCAGCAGCTTAGGCCATAGCCCAGGGGGACGCTCCTACGAGCAGTACTTC. This gives the protein CASSLGHSPGGRSYEQYF.

The chain recombines TRBV27 with TRBJ1-2; D is undetermined. The CDR3 is 13 residues long. Germline CDR1 reads MNHEY; CDR2 reads SMNVEV (reference sequence). Trimming stripped 6 bases from V and 6 bases from J, with 14 bases between. The CDR3 spells CASSSRLSNGYTF. The DNA for the CDR3 is TGTGCCAGCAGCTCCCGCCTTAGTAATGGCTACACCTTC.

The chain combines TRBV5-1 with TRBJ2-1; 11 bases fit TRBD2. Trimming at V came to 0 bases and at J to 8 bases, leaving 10 bases not matched to a gene. Germline CDR1 reads SGHRS; CDR2 reads YFSETQ. The CDR3 consists of 17 residues. The CDR3 region is CASSLGTSGPLAHEQFF. CDR3 coding DNA: TGCGCCAGCAGCTTGGGGACTAGCGGGCCTCTCGCCCATGAGCAGTTCTTC.

V usage is TRBV9 and J usage is TRBJ2-7; 9 bases fit TRBD2. The V gene end was trimmed by 3 bases and the J gene end by 7 bases; junction bases not matched to a gene: 8. The CDR3 extends over 14 amino acids. Per the germline V gene, CDR1 is SGDLS and CDR2 is YYNGEE. The CDR3: CASSAGLAQREQYF. The CDR3 DNA follows: TGTGCCAGCAGCGCGGGACTAGCACAACGGGAGCAGTACTTC. The variable domain in full, with the rest retrieved from reference TRBV9 and TRBJ2-7, is DSGVTQTPKHLITATGQRVTLRCSPRSGDLSVYWYQQSLDQGLQFLIQYYNGEERAKGNILERFSAQQFPDLHSELNLSSLELGDSALYFCASSAGLAQREQYFGPGTRLTVT.

This clone occurred once. V is TRBV19 and J is TRBJ2-1; a possible D gene is TRBD2 (6 bases). V gave up 0 bases and J gave up 3 bases, with 12 bases separating them. The CDR3 consists of 16 residues. Germline V gene sequence: CDR1 LNHDA, CDR2 SQIVND (reference sequence). This chain's CDR3 is CASSIDPLAIYNEQFF. For the CDR3, the DNA is TGTGCCAGTAGTATAGATCCCCTAGCGATCTACAATGAGCAGTTCTTC. The complete variable domain, with remaining parts taken from reference TRBV19 and TRBJ2-1, reads DGGITQSPKYLFRKEGQNVTLSCEQNLNHDAMYWYRQDPGQGLRLIYYSQIVNDFQKGDIAEGYSVSREKKESFPLTVTSAQKNPTAFYLCASSIDPLAIYNEQFFGPGTRLTVL.

V usage is TRBV2 and J usage is TRBJ1-1; no firm D call. The CDR3 loop spans 11 amino acids. Germline lookup yields CDR1 SNHLY and CDR2 FYNNEI. V lost 6 bases and J 4 bases, leaving 6 bases between the germline ends. The CDR3 here is CASSRGTEAFF. CDR3 nucleotide sequence: TGTGCCAGCAGCCGGGGCACTGAAGCTTTCTTT.

This rearrangement joins TRBV7-2 to TRBJ2-7; D tentatively fits TRBD1 or TRBD2 (5 bases each). Trimming pared 5 bases from V and 2 bases from J, leaving 16 bases between. In germline, CDR1 is SGHTA, CDR2 FQGNSA. The length of the CDR3 is 15 residues. Here the CDR3 reads CASSIEGSRAYEQYF. As DNA, the CDR3 is TGTGCCAGCAGCATTGAGGGGTCTAGAGCCTACGAGCAGTACTTC.

The chain combines TRBV2 with TRBJ1-1, with TRBD1 matching over 7 bases. CDR1 is SNHLY, CDR2 FYNNEI, per germline. J gave up 4 bases and V 6 bases, and 5 bases lay outside the gene matches. The CDR3 runs to 13 residues. This CDR3 reads CASSQGELTEAFF. The CDR3 DNA sequence: TGTGCCAGCAGCCAGGGGGAACTCACTGAAGCTTTCTTT.

This clone was observed a single time. V gene TRBV21-1 combines with J gene TRBJ2-1; TRBD2 is the table's D call, not checked against the DNA. TRBV21-1 is given as a pseudogene. This CDR3 region has 16 residues. The CDR3 DNA is TGTGCCAGCAGCAAATCCGCTAGCGGGGGGATCGGTGAGCAGTTCTTC. Translating gives CASSKSASGGIGEQFF.

The chain joins TRBV25-1 to TRBJ1-1; D not certain. V was clipped by 8 bases and J by 6 bases, with 19 bases between them. Germline loops: CDR1 MGHDK, CDR2 SYGVNS. There are 14 residues in the CDR3. The CDR3 DNA follows: TGTGCCAGCCTAAGGAACCGAAGCCCCCCTGAAGCTTTCTTT. This gives the protein CASLRNRSPPEAFF.

This chain joins TRBV30 and TRBJ1-1, with 7 nucleotides matching TRBD1. Trimming took 1 base from V and 1 from J; bases not matched to a gene: 6. This CDR3 comprises 15 residues. Germline loops: CDR1 GTSNPN, CDR2 SVGIG (reference sequence). In DNA form, the CDR3 reads TGTGCCTGGAGTGGATTCGGGACAGCGAACACTGAAGCTTTCTTT. Amino acids: CAWSGFGTANTEAFF.

The CDR3 loop reads CASSVGIRGTDTQYF. The CDR3 bases are TGTGCCAGCAGCGTAGGAATACGGGGCACAGATACGCAGTATTTT. This chain joins TRBV9 and TRBJ2-3; no clear D. Germline V gives CDR1 SGDLS, CDR2 YYNGEE. V lost 0 bases and J lost 1, with 9 bases in between. CDR3 length equals 15 residues.